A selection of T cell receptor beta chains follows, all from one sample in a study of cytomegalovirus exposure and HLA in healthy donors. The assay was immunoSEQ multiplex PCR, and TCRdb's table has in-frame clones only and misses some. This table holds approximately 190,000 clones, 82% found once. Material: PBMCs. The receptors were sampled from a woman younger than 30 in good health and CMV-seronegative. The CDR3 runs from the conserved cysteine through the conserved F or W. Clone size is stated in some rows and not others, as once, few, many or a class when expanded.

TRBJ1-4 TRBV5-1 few CASSLEQVRTNEKLFF
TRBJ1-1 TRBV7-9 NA CSSSLYSQSDTEAFF
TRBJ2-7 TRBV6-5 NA CASSYDRDYEQYF
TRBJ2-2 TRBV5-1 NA CASSLRVAENTGELFF
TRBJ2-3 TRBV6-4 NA CASSEGATDTQYF
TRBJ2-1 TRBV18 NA CASSPTGGFRTNEQFF
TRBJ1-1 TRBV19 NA CASTPTGGANTEAFF
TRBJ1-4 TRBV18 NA CASLRGEKLSF
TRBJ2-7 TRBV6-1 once CASSGGTSGSPSYEQYF
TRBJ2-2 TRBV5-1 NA CASSLGVSSGNTGELFF
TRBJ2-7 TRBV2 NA CASSEQAGGLRYEQYF
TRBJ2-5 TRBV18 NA CASSPRTGRQETQYF
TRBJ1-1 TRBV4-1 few CASSQKRGKDTEAFF
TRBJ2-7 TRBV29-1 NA CSVEASGSYEQYF
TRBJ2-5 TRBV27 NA CASPDPGTGCETQYF
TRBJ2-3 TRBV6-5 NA CASSILGTDSGTQYF
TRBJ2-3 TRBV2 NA CASSSRAGAGTDTQYF
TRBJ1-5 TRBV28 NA CASSLGGGTGGNRPQHF
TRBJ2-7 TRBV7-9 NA CASSLVQGAAYEQYF
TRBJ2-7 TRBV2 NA CASIGGSYEQYF
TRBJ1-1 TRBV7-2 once CASSLNDEFEAFF
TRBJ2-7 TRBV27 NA CASSFSGVYEQYF
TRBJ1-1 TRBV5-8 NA CASSLSGGRTEAFF
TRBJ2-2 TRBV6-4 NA CASSAGQGLTGELFF
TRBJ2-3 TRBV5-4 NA CASSFGAGSDTQYF
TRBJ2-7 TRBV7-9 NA CSSSSRLRTGGDEQYF
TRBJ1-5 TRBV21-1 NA CASSIKSPSGGEESNQPQHF
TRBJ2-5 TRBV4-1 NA CASSPPGTGFLETQYF
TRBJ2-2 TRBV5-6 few CASSYPQGWGTGELFF
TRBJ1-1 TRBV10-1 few CASSESPRGAFF
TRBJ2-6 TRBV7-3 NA CASSPRVGSSGANVLTF
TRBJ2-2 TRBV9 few CASSVDVAGLTGELFF
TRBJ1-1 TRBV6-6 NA CASRTGTGKATEAFF
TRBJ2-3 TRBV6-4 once CASSRDFTDTQYF
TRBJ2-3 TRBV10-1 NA CASSDKMGLAGEKNTDTQYF
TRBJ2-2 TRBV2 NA CAFMTSATGELFF
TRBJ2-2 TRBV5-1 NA CASSNGGPGELFF
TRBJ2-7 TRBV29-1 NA CSVETPGQPYEQYF
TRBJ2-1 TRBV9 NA CASTKGNYRGNEQFF
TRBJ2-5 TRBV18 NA CASSPLAGTQETQYF
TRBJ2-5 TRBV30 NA CAWRISGSRGETQYF
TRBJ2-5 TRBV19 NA CASSVALAGAQRTQYF
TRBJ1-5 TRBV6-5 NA CASRRQMDQPQHF
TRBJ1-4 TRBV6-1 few CASSDPGGFREKLFF
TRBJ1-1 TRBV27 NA CASSLSLLYTEAFF